This TCR beta chain stems from a study of cytotoxic CD8 clonotypes in ibrutinib-treated CLL. In the study overall: The subjects consisted of roughly twelve relapsed/refractory and some 15 treatment-naive individuals, with some 18 IGHV unmutated.

The protocol was immunoSEQ multiplex PCR, while the TCRdb copy is restricted to in-frame clones and leaves out a portion. The repertoire holds fewer than 100,000 clones, around 83% seen once, with approximately 5.4% in the top ten. Germline V gene data show CDR1 as SGHRS and CDR2 as YFSETQ. This CDR3 is 18 amino acids long. V lost 3 bases to trimming and J lost 0 bases, with 19 bases between them. The sequence was collected from a human donor with chronic lymphocytic leukemia. This material consisted of PBMCs, taken before ibrutinib treatment. V usage is TRBV5-1 and J usage is TRBJ1-3; possible D gene TRBD1, 5 bases. The CDR3 spells CASSYRGVLGRSGNTIYF. DNA for the CDR3: TGCGCCAGCAGCTATAGAGGGGTGTTGGGACGCTCTGGAAACACCATATATTTT. Full variable domain (remainder filled in from reference TRBV5-1 and TRBJ1-3): KAGVTQTPRYLIKTRGQQVTLSCSPISGHRSVSWYQQTPGQGLQFLFEYFSETQRNKGNFPGRFSGRQFSNSRSEMNVSTLELGDSALYLCASSYRGVLGRSGNTIYFGEGSWLTVV.